This TCR beta chain was recovered during a study of technical replicates of blood from a handful of donors. TCRdb's copy holds only in-frame clones and misses some; the assay was immunoSEQ multiplex PCR. The table shows 81,000 or so clones, with about 96% occurring only once. V was trimmed by 2 bases and J by 7 bases, leaving 9 bases between them. Looked up from germline, CDR1 is SGHRS and CDR2 is YFSETQ. CDR3 size: 12 residues. The sequenced material came from T cells isolated from PBMCs. The origin of this receptor is a human donor in good health. The genes are TRBV5-1 and TRBJ1-1, with D possibly matching TRBD1 (6 bases). The CDR3 is CASSFAQGEAFF. CDR3 coding DNA: TGCGCCAGCAGCTTCGCACAGGGTGAAGCTTTCTTT.